This T cell receptor (beta chain) is from a study of T cells after yellow fever vaccination. Background on the study: Preparing low-cell-number fractions relied on SMART-Seq v4 Ultra Low Input.

V shed 6 bases and J shed 4 bases, with 16 bases lying between them. This CDR3 contains 15 residues. TCRdb redid the calling of the 5' RACE reads with MiXCR, one entry per CDR3 protein. The sample consists of about 500,000 distinct CDR3 sequences, about a sixth of them appearing once. The sequencing used PBMCs, collected around 5 days after the first yellow fever vaccination. The rearrangement uses TRBV23-1 and TRBJ1-5, with D unresolved. TRBV23-1 is filed as an ORF, its function uncertain. The clonotype was recovered from a young man who received the YFV17D yellow fever vaccine. In nucleotides, the CDR3 is TGCGCCAGCAGCCAGCGGGGTCCGGGAAATCAGCCCCAGCATTTT. Translated: CASSQRGPGNQPQHF.